What follows describes a single T cell receptor beta chain. This clone's antigen is unknown. No base qualities exist here, and no much larger clone lies one base off it. The receptor library was made with the immunoSEQ multiplex PCR assay. The clones in this table, taken by TCRdb from immuneACCESS, are in-frame only. Not every clone is retained; where verified, under half of the shortfall comes from an unresolved V gene, and the cause of the rest is unknown. The sample table contains some 410,000 clones; only one count was recorded for 80% to 95% of them. The ten largest account for roughly 6.4% of the sample. This record comes from a study of control samples from healthy donors and cancer patients (dated by TCRdb to 2018 to 2021). V loses 6 bases at its end and J loses 6 bases; junction bases beyond the gene matches: 10. CDR1 is given as MDHEN and CDR2 as SYDVKM, both from the germline V gene. The CDR3 starts with the cysteine, ends with the phenylalanine, and has 14 residues. Only the CDR3 DNA is retained, 42 bases long and in frame from the first base.

The sample was PBMCs. The receptor chain draws on TRBV28 and TRBJ1-2; 7 junctional bases match TRBD1. This receptor was identified in a man aged 35 to 55 with head and neck cancer. The sequenced DNA is TGTGCCAGCAGCCTGGGACAGCCCCTCAATGGCTACACCTTC. Translated, it gives CASSLGQPLNGYTF.